The source of this T cell receptor beta chain is a study of blood T cell repertoires in COVID-19. Across the whole study: There were acute and convalescent COVID-19 samples, and they came from the United States, Italy and Spain.

V lost 1 base and J 2 bases, leaving 11 bases between the germline ends. The germline V gene has CDR1 MGHRA and CDR2 YSYEKL. This CDR3 has 15 amino acids. Sequenced by immunoSEQ multiplex PCR; TCRdb stores in-frame clones only, minus some. The table shows roughly 290,000 clones, with 70% to 90% occurring only once. Recruits, aged about 18 to 90 years, lived in 24 US areas. Cohort placement rested on clinical history that participants reported themselves. Cohort 3 recovery required two negative PCRs, clearance, or symptom resolution. Sequenced sample: PBMCs or T cells enriched from blood (not recorded which). The receptor was derived from a woman aged 30 to 39 who had recovered from COVID-19. The chain employs TRBV4-1 and TRBJ2-5, with D perhaps matching TRBD2 (6 bases). This chain's CDR3 is CASSQAGVGQETQYF. DNA of the CDR3: TGCGCCAGCAGCCAAGCGGGAGTGGGGCAAGAGACCCAGTACTTC.